A single sample is the source of the 21 T cell receptor beta chains below, sequenced in a study of human T cells and chemical hapten exposure. Via MiXCR, TCRdb re-called the RACE reads, giving one row per CDR3 protein. The repertoire holds 280,000 or so distinct CDR3 sequences, with almost 8% as singletons. Time point of the sample: pre-sensitization, week 0. Regarding treatment: therapeutic diphenylcyclopropenone sensitization with weekly scalp DPC. Material: whole blood, obtained in connection with sensitization to the hapten diphenylcyclopropenone (DPC). These TCRs come from a man aged 18 to 30 with alopecia areata. Some clones in this sample may be carry-over from other donors' samples.

The genes are TRBV20-1 and TRBJ1-4; the D is unclear. The CDR3 extends over 13 amino acids. V shed 3 bases and J shed 7 bases, with 12 bases lying between them. In germline, CDR1 is DFQATT, CDR2 SNEGSKA (reference sequence). The CDR3 region has the DNA TGCAGTGCTAGCTCTGGGGAGGGTGAAAAACTGTTTTTT. Protein sequence: CSASSGEGEKLFF.

The V call is TRBV6-4, the J call TRBJ2-7, with 8 positions matching TRBD2. The CDR3 is 14 amino acids. J lost 4 bases, V lost 6 bases, and 8 bases had no gene match. From germline, CDR1 is MRHNA and CDR2 SNTAGT. The CDR3 is CASSPERGPYEQYF. CDR3 sequence (DNA): TGTGCCAGCAGCCCGGAGCGGGGGCCATACGAGCAGTACTTC.

The chain has TRBV28 and TRBJ2-7; D tentatively reads TRBD1 or TRBD2 (5 bases each). The CDR3 contains 16 residues. Germline CDR1 MDHEN, CDR2 SYDVKM. V was pared by 3 bases and J by 5 bases, with 20 bases between. CDR3 DNA: TGTGCCAGCAGTTTTGTTCTCGGGACGGTGAGACACGAGCAGTACTTC. This translates into CASSFVLGTVRHEQYF.

This clonotype was seen more than once but under ten times. V gene TRBV3-1 combines with J gene TRBJ1-1, with D tentatively TRBD1 (6 bases). Germline CDR1 and CDR2: LGHDT and YNNKEL (reference sequence). The CDR3 extends over 14 amino acids. Between the trimmed V and J ends, which lost 1 base and 3 bases, there was a span of 9 bases. CDR3 nucleotide sequence: TGTGCCAGCAGCCAAGGGGGGGCCTACACTGAAGCTTTCTTT. The encoded protein is CASSQGGAYTEAFF.

This clonotype was seen more than once but under ten times. The CDR3 sequence: CASSWTGNTIYF. The CDR3 nucleotides read TGTGCCAGCAGCTGGACTGGAAACACCATATATTTT. This chain connects TRBV14 to TRBJ1-3; no clear D gene. V was pared by 5 bases and J by 2 bases, with 4 bases between. From germline, CDR1 is SGHDN and CDR2 FVKESK. This CDR3 has 12 residues.

V gene TRBV20-1 combines with J gene TRBJ2-5; D not resolved. The CDR3 consists of 11 residues. Germline loops: CDR1 DFQATT, CDR2 SNEGSKA (reference sequence). Trimming shortened V by 5 bases and J by 6 bases, and 10 bases separated the two germline ends. The CDR3 loop reads CSAPLPKTQYF. CDR3 DNA: TGCAGTGCTCCCCTGCCCAAGACCCAGTACTTC.

The chain combines TRBV7-2 with TRBJ1-2; D gene unclear. The CDR3 totals 11 residues. In germline, CDR1 is SGHTA, CDR2 FQGNSA. Deletions cut 4 bases from V and 8 bases from J, with 8 bases between. CDR3 bases: TGTGCCAGCAGCTCAATCTTCGGCTACACCTTC. Translation: CASSSIFGYTF.

This clonotype was seen a handful of times. V is TRBV12-3 or TRBV12-4 and J is TRBJ2-5; no clear D. The CDR3 sequence is 13 residues long. Between the trimmed V and J ends, which lost 6 bases and 4 bases, there was a span of 12 bases. CDR3: CASSETWGETQYF. The CDR3 DNA reads as TGTGCCAGCAGCGAGACTTGGGGAGAGACCCAGTACTTC.

The chain employs TRBV24-1 and TRBJ1-4; D unresolved. V lost 12 bases and J lost 0, with 7 bases in between. CDR1 is KGHDR, CDR2 SFDVKD, per germline. The CDR3 consists of 12 residues. This CDR3 reads CAEGSTNEKLFF. CDR3 DNA sequence: TGTGCCGAGGGATCAACTAATGAAAAACTGTTTTTT.

This chain joins TRBV7-9 and TRBJ1-1, with TRBD1 matching over 11 bases. CDR3 length: 16 amino acids. Germline trimming cut 5 bases from V and 4 bases from J; bases unmatched to any gene: 9. CDR1 and CDR2 from the germline V gene are SEHNR and FQNEAQ (reference sequence). The DNA for the CDR3 is TGTGCCAGCAGCAGCAGTCCGGACAGGGGGCGCACTGAAGCTTTCTTT. This translates into CASSSSPDRGRTEAFF.

The table lists this clonotype with many counts. The gene calls are TRBV11-1 and TRBJ2-3; D uncertain. The germline V and J ends were trimmed by 1 base and 4 bases, with 15 bases remaining between them. The CDR3 has 16 residues. CDR1 SGHAT and CDR2 FQDESV come from the germline V gene (reference sequence). CDR3 DNA: TGTGCCAGCAGCTTAGTGGCGCCAGAAGCCCCAGATACGCAGTATTTT. Translated: CASSLVAPEAPDTQYF.

This sequence joins TRBV5-1 and TRBJ2-7; D is ambiguous. This CDR3 is 13 amino acids long. V gave up 1 base and J gave up 6 bases, with 11 bases separating them. CDR1 and CDR2 from the germline V gene are SGHRS and YFSETQ. The CDR3 here is CASSLYDVFEQYF. CDR3 in DNA: TGCGCCAGCAGCTTGTACGATGTTTTCGAGCAGTACTTC.

Ten or more counts support this clonotype. The V call is TRBV21-1, the J call TRBJ2-2; the listed D gene, TRBD2, was not tested against the DNA. TRBV21-1 is a pseudogene segment. This CDR3 region has 17 residues. The CDR3 coding sequence is TGTGCCAGCAGCAACAGCTCGGCGGCAGGGAAGCGGGGGGAGCTGTTTTTT. Its protein is CASSNSSAAGKRGELFF.

The table lists this clonotype with many counts. The chain joins TRBV7-2 to TRBJ1-2; maybe TRBD1 (5 bases). Germline V gene lookup returns CDR1 SGHTA and CDR2 FQGNSA. V dropped 1 base and J dropped 2 bases, with 11 bases sitting between them. This CDR3 is 15 amino acids long. Here the CDR3 DNA reads TGTGCCAGCAGCTTAGGGGGGAACGGAAACTATGGCTACACCTTC. It yields the protein CASSLGGNGNYGYTF.

This clonotype was recorded a few times. This chain joins TRBV18 and TRBJ2-7, with no clear D. V lost 6 bases to trimming and J lost 5 bases, with 11 bases between them. CDR3 length equals 12 residues. From germline, CDR1 is KGHSH and CDR2 LQKENI. The CDR3 coding sequence is TGTGCCAGCTCCCCGAGAGGTAACGAGCAGTACGTC. This gives the protein CASSPRGNEQYV.

J is TRBJ1-1 and V is TRBV4-3; D gene unclear. The germline V gene encodes CDR1 LGHNA and CDR2 YSLEER. V lost 0 bases to trimming and J lost 0 bases, with 5 bases between them. CDR3 length equals 14 residues. Written as DNA, the CDR3 is TGCGCCAGCAGCCAAGATAAGATGAACACTGAAGCTTTCTTT. This encodes CASSQDKMNTEAFF.

The V and J genes are TRBV18 and TRBJ1-5; D unresolved. Trimming cost V 2 bases and J 2 bases, with 10 bases left between them. The CDR3 length is 15 residues. Germline CDR1 reads KGHSH; CDR2 reads LQKENI. The CDR3, as DNA: TGTGCCAGCTCACCAAATGCGCCGGGCAATCAGCCCCAGCATTTT. It specifies CASSPNAPGNQPQHF.

This clonotype was found many times. The rearrangement links TRBV6-5 to TRBJ1-5; D perhaps matches TRBD1 (5 bases). CDR1 is MNHEY and CDR2 is SVGAGI in the germline V gene. This CDR3 is 13 amino acids long. Trimming removed 8 bases at V and 6 bases at J, with 14 bases between. The CDR3 region is CASGAREGQPQHF. The CDR3 coding sequence is TGTGCCAGCGGCGCCAGGGAGGGTCAGCCCCAGCATTTT.

The V gene is TRBV6-2 or TRBV6-3, the J gene TRBJ2-2, with D unresolved. This CDR3 spans 16 amino acids. V lost 2 bases to trimming and J lost 1 base, with 11 bases between them. Germline assignment: CDR1 MNHEY and CDR2 SVGEGT. The CDR3 protein is CASSYGPQRNTGELFF. CDR3 bases: TGTGCCAGCAGTTACGGCCCACAGAGGAACACCGGGGAGCTGTTTTTT.

The chain employs TRBV12-3 or TRBV12-4 and TRBJ1-2; D gene ambiguous. V was pared by 11 bases and J by 1 base, with 14 bases between. The CDR3 spans 13 residues. The CDR3 nucleotides are TGTGCCGGCCGGCCAGGCCATAACTATGGCTACACCTTC. It specifies CAGRPGHNYGYTF.

This clonotype was found a few times. The rearrangement links TRBV18 to TRBJ1-6, with 7 bases lining up with TRBD1. This CDR3 has 15 amino acids. The trim removed 4 bases at V and 6 bases at J, leaving 6 bases unmatched. Germline-derived CDR1 and CDR2 are KGHSH and LQKENI. The CDR3 loop is CASSRWTGINSPLHF. For the CDR3, the DNA is TGTGCCAGCTCACGCTGGACAGGAATTAATTCACCCCTCCACTTT.